The clone carrying this TCR beta chain was observed many times. Its antigen is currently unknown. These data are taken from a study of naive and memory T cell subsets. General study findings and limits: There was no ground truth to check naive and memory subset results. Over 90% of naive TCR sequences appeared only once, unlike memory subsets.

Four subsets defined by CD45RA and CD27 were sorted after CD3, CD4, CD8 and live/dead staining. V was clipped by 2 bases and J by 1 base, with 9 bases between them. Germline CDR1 DFQATT, CDR2 SNEGSKA (reference sequence). The CDR3 is made up of 14 amino acids. Two oligonucleotides, mixed equimolar, formed the beta constant-region primer covering TRBC1 and TRBC2. Ligated cDNA was amplified by four rounds of PCR with nested alpha and beta constant-region primers and SP2. TCRdb analysed the UMI-ligation and nested PCR reads with MiXCR anew, one entry per CDR3 protein. The top ten hold approximately 0.9% of the sample, which has 95,000 to 150,000 distinct CDR3 sequences, roughly 36% seen once.

This sequence was found in a human donor in good health. Specimen: central memory CD4+ T cells from blood. The rearrangement joins TRBV20-1 to TRBJ1-5; no clear D. The CDR3 DNA sequence: TGCAGTGCTAGAATCGGGCTGAGCAATCAGCCCCAGCATTTT. Its protein product is CSARIGLSNQPQHF.